Each of the 8 T cell receptor beta chains below was sequenced from the same sample in a study of long-term antiretroviral therapy in people with HIV. Investigators performed immunoSEQ version v3.0 at survey level. TCRdb keeps only in-frame clones here, not all; method: immunoSEQ multiplex PCR. The sample contains under 15,000 clones, about 74% of which appear only once. The source material was unsorted PBMCs, sampled 0.5 years before starting antiretroviral therapy. These TCRs come from a woman aged 35 to 49 with HIV.

This chain uses TRBV7-9 with TRBJ2-2; possible D gene TRBD2, 6 bases. Germline V lookup: CDR1 SEHNR, CDR2 FQNEAQ (reference sequence). Trimming pared 5 bases from V and 0 bases from J, leaving 10 bases between. CDR3 length: 15 residues. This CDR3 is CASSVGLTNTGELFF. CDR3 bases: TGTGCCAGCAGCGTGGGACTCACGAACACCGGGGAGCTGTTTTTT.

The V gene is TRBV6-1, the J gene TRBJ2-7, with a possible D match to TRBD1 (7 bases). CDR3 length: 13 residues. Germline CDR1 MNHNS, CDR2 SASEGT. Deletions cut 7 bases from V and 7 bases from J, with 17 bases between. This CDR3 is CASIRGGAGEQYF. As DNA, the CDR3 is TGTGCCAGCATCAGAGGGGGCGCGGGGGAGCAGTACTTC.

The rearrangement joins TRBV5-1 to TRBJ2-3; 8 bases fit TRBD2. The CDR3 covers 16 residues. With 4 bases clipped from V and 4 bases from J, the junction kept 11 bases outside the gene matches. Germline values: CDR1 SGHRS, CDR2 YFSETQ. The CDR3: CASSPDGGGLPDTQYF. In DNA form, the CDR3 reads TGCGCCAGCAGCCCAGACGGCGGGGGGTTGCCAGATACGCAGTATTTT. The entire variable domain, with the rest obtained from reference TRBV5-1 and TRBJ2-3, is as follows: KAGVTQTPRYLIKTRGQQVTLSCSPISGHRSVSWYQQTPGQGLQFLFEYFSETQRNKGNFPGRFSGRQFSNSRSEMNVSTLELGDSALYLCASSPDGGGLPDTQYFGPGTRLTVL.

The chain carries TRBV5-4 and TRBJ2-4; D is unclear. Trimming took off 2 bases at V and 5 bases at J, with 14 bases between the two ends. The germline V gene encodes CDR1 SGHNT and CDR2 YYREEE (reference sequence). This CDR3 has 15 residues. The CDR3 DNA reads as TGTGCCAGCAGCTTTTTCGTGGGAACAGAAAACATTCAGTACTTC. It encodes CASSFFVGTENIQYF. Based on the CDR3 plus reference TRBV5-4 and TRBJ2-4, the full variable domain is ETGVTQSPTHLIKTRGQQVTLRCSSQSGHNTVSWYQQALGQGPQFIFQYYREEENGRGNFPPRFSGLQFPNYSSELNVNALELDDSALYLCASSFFVGTENIQYFGAGTRLSVL.

The J gene is TRBJ2-3, the V gene TRBV4-3; 8 positions match TRBD2. Looked up from germline, CDR1 is LGHNA and CDR2 is YSLEER. V trimming: 3 bases; J trimming: 2 bases; junction bases outside the gene matches: 4. This CDR3 has 15 amino acids. CDR3 DNA sequence: TGCGCCAGCAGCCAGGGACTAGGGAACACAGATACGCAGTATTTT. Protein: CASSQGLGNTDTQYF.

The chain recombines TRBV11-3 with TRBJ2-1; no reliable D call. Germline-derived CDR1 and CDR2 are SGHNT and YENEEA. The CDR3 loop spans 16 amino acids. V was trimmed by 0 bases and J by 2 bases, leaving 11 bases between them. The CDR3: CASSLEGVYAYNEQFF. The CDR3 region has the DNA TGTGCCAGCAGCTTAGAGGGCGTTTATGCCTACAATGAGCAGTTCTTC.

The chain combines TRBV30 with TRBJ2-1, with D hard to call. V was shortened by 0 bases and J by 9 bases, with 12 bases between the two germline ends. CDR3 length equals 13 residues. Germline values: CDR1 GTSNPN, CDR2 SVGIG (reference sequence). The CDR3 loop is CAWSVLRMGEQFF. The CDR3 region has the DNA TGTGCCTGGAGTGTATTACGTATGGGTGAGCAGTTCTTC.

The chain employs TRBV27 and TRBJ2-1; D is unresolved. With 2 bases removed from V and 9 bases from J, the gap between germline ends came to 11 bases. This CDR3 spans 13 amino acids. Germline V lookup: CDR1 MNHEY, CDR2 SMNVEV (reference sequence). The CDR3 DNA follows: TGTGCCAGCAGTTTACTCAACCTGGCTGAGCAGTTCTTC. Protein product: CASSLLNLAEQFF.